This T cell receptor beta chain comes out of a study of identifying expanded T cells in peripheral blood. This clone occurred once. The assay was immunoSEQ multiplex PCR, and TCRdb's table has in-frame clones only and misses some. Of some 93,000 clones detected, 88% appear once; the ten largest clones hold about 3.9%. The CDR3 is made up of 12 amino acids. The V end lost 3 bases, the J end lost 4 bases, and 7 bases lay between the germline ends. The germline CDR1 and CDR2 sequences are KGHSH and LQKENI. The chain has TRBV18 and TRBJ2-7; D gene uncertain. The sequencing sample was made of blood. This receptor was identified in a person between 18 and 75 years old in good health. The DNA of the CDR3 is TGTGCCAGCTCACCTACTGGGTACGAGCAGTACTTC. Protein sequence: CASSPTGYEQYF.